The subject of this entry is one T cell receptor beta chain. This sample stems from a study of low-dose radiotherapy and immunotherapy resistance in tumors. With TRAV- and TRBV-specific primers, first-strand cDNA was made, covering the alpha and beta chains. The TCRs were subjected to amplification over roughly 20 PCR cycles employing a constant-region primer in conjunction with a V-primer adapter. TCRdb fed the reads into MiXCR, producing one record per CDR3 protein. The sample shows 15,000 to 20,000 distinct CDR3 sequences, 70% of them seen only once. The CDR3 covers 12 residues. Trimming cost V 0 bases and J 9 bases, with 6 bases left between them. Germline V gene data show CDR1 as MGHRA and CDR2 as YSYEKL.

The clonotype was recovered from a human donor with advanced metastatic prostate, ovarian, gallbladder or colorectal cancer (not recorded which). This table probably holds off-target reads from a library built for another chain. The chain uses TRBV4-1 and TRBJ1-3; unclear D gene. CDR3 DNA sequence: TGCGCCAGCAGCCAAGAACGTAGCACCATATATTTT. As protein: CASSQERSTIYF.